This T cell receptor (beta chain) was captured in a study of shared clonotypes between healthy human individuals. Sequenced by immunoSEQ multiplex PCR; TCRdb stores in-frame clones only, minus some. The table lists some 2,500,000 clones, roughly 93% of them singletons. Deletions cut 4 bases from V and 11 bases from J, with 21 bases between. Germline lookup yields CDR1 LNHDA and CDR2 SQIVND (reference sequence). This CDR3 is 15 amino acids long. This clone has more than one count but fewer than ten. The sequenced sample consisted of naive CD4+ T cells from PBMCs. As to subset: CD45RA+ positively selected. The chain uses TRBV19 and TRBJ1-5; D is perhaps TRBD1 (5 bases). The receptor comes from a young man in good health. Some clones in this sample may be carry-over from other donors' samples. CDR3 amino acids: CASSTYRDGIEAQHF. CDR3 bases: TGTGCCAGTAGTACTTACCGGGACGGGATCGAAGCCCAGCATTTT. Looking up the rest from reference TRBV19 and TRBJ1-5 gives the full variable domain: DGGITQSPKYLFRKEGQNVTLSCEQNLNHDAMYWYRQDPGQGLRLIYYSQIVNDFQKGDIAEGYSVSREKKESFPLTVTSAQKNPTAFYLCASSTYRDGIEAQHFGDGTRLSIL.